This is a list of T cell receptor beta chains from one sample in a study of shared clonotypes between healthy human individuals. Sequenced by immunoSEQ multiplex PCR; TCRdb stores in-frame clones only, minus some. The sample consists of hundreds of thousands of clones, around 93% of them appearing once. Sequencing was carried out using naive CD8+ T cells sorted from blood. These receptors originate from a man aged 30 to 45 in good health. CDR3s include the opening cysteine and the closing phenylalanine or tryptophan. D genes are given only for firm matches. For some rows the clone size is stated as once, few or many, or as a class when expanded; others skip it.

CDR3: CASSSTGAYEQYF
DNA: TGTGCCAGCAGTTCGACTGGAGCCTACGAGCAGTACTTC
D: NA
V: TRBV6-5
J: TRBJ2-7
size: NA

CDR3: CASSQQGGGGPYEQYF
DNA: TGTGCCAGCAGCCAGCAGGGGGGGGGCGGCCCCTACGAGCAGTACTTC
D: NA
V: TRBV21-1
J: TRBJ2-7
size: NA

CDR3: CASSQSLGVGGYTF
DNA: TGCGCCAGCAGCCAAAGTCTCGGAGTAGGTGGCTACACCTTC
D: NA
V: TRBV4-3
J: TRBJ1-2
size: NA

CDR3: CASSPQGYSNQPQHF
DNA: TGTGCCAGCAGCCCACAGGGATATAGCAATCAGCCCCAGCATTTT
D: NA
V: TRBV7-9
J: TRBJ1-5
size: NA

CDR3: CASSFEGEGSQYF
DNA: TGTGCCAGCAGCTTCGAAGGGGAAGGATCGCAGTATTTT
D: NA
V: TRBV11-3
J: TRBJ2-3
size: once

CDR3: CASSLEHTDTQYF
DNA: TGTGCCAGCAGCTTAGAACACACAGATACGCAGTATTTT
D: NA
V: TRBV7-2
J: TRBJ2-3
size: NA

CDR3: CASLMIPGQGFPTEAFF
DNA: TGCGCCAGCTTAATGATCCCGGGACAGGGTTTTCCCACTGAAGCTTTCTTT
D: TRBD1
V: TRBV5-1
J: TRBJ1-1
size: NA

CDR3: CASSLDLSYEQYF
DNA: TGCGCCAGCAGCTTGGATCTCTCCTACGAGCAGTACTTC
D: NA
V: TRBV5-1
J: TRBJ2-7
size: NA

CDR3: CASSPTASSYNEQFF
DNA: TGTGCCAGCAGTCCGACAGCGAGCTCCTACAATGAGCAGTTCTTC
D: NA
V: TRBV27
J: TRBJ2-1
size: NA

CDR3: CASSLWLAENTGELFF
DNA: TGTGCCAGCAGTTTATGGTTAGCTGAGAACACCGGGGAGCTGTTTTTT
D: NA
V: TRBV27
J: TRBJ2-2
size: NA

CDR3: CATSGSDRAGGYTF
DNA: TGTGCCACCAGCGGCTCAGACAGGGCGGGGGGCTACACCTTC
D: TRBD1
V: TRBV15
J: TRBJ1-2
size: NA

CDR3: CASSDNRARGYEQYF
DNA: TGTGCCAGCAGCGACAACCGGGCCAGAGGATACGAGCAGTACTTC
D: NA
V: TRBV2
J: TRBJ2-7
size: few

CDR3: CASSFYYNTGELFF
DNA: TGCGCCAGCAGCTTTTACTACAACACCGGGGAGCTGTTTTTT
D: NA
V: TRBV5-1
J: TRBJ2-2
size: NA

CDR3: CASSLASSGVRREQYF
DNA: TGTGCCAGCAGCTTAGCCTCAAGCGGGGTTAGACGCGAGCAGTACTTC
D: TRBD2
V: TRBV7-6
J: TRBJ2-7
size: NA

CDR3: CSVEANYEQYF
DNA: TGCAGCGTTGAAGCCAACTACGAGCAGTACTTC
D: NA
V: TRBV29-1
J: TRBJ2-7
size: NA

CDR3: CASRAKSYEQYF
DNA: TGTGCCAGCAGAGCCAAGAGCTACGAGCAGTACTTC
D: NA
V: TRBV2
J: TRBJ2-7
size: once

CDR3: CASQGPQRSEQFF
DNA: TGCGCCAGCCAGGGACCTCAAAGGAGTGAGCAGTTCTTC
D: NA
V: TRBV10-1
J: TRBJ2-1
size: NA

CDR3: CASSLAGEGDEQYF
DNA: TGTGCCAGCAGCTTAGCGGGAGAGGGTGACGAGCAGTACTTC
D: NA
V: TRBV7-6
J: TRBJ2-7
size: NA

CDR3: CASSAGLAYEQFF
DNA: TGTGCCAGCAGTGCGGGACTAGCGTATGAGCAGTTCTTC
D: TRBD2
V: TRBV27
J: TRBJ2-1
size: NA

CDR3: CASSLGQGRYEQYF
DNA: TGTGCCAGCAGTTTGGGGCAGGGGCGCTACGAGCAGTACTTC
D: NA
V: TRBV27
J: TRBJ2-7
size: NA

CDR3: CASSLGGGSGAGEAGTQYF
DNA: TGTGCCAGCAGCTTAGGTGGCGGTTCGGGGGCGGGAGAGGCCGGGACCCAGTACTTC
D: NA
V: TRBV11-2
J: TRBJ2-5
size: NA

CDR3: CASSVVSGDEQFF
DNA: TGTGCCAGCAGCGTAGTATCGGGAGATGAGCAGTTCTTC
D: NA
V: TRBV9
J: TRBJ2-1
size: once

CDR3: CASATRGVGNTIYF
DNA: TGTGCCAGCGCGACCCGGGGGGTTGGAAACACCATATATTTT
D: NA
V: TRBV27
J: TRBJ1-3
size: NA

CDR3: CASSEWEANTEAFF
DNA: TGTGCCAGCAGTGAATGGGAGGCGAACACTGAAGCTTTCTTT
D: NA
V: TRBV25-1
J: TRBJ1-1
size: NA

CDR3: CASSEGDNSNQPQHF
DNA: TGTGCCAGCAGTGAAGGGGATAATAGCAATCAGCCCCAGCATTTT
D: NA
V: TRBV6-1
J: TRBJ1-5
size: NA

CDR3: CASSLAGGGYNEQFF
DNA: TGTGCCAGCAGTTTAGCGGGAGGGGGGTACAATGAGCAGTTCTTC
D: TRBD2
V: TRBV6-5
J: TRBJ2-1
size: NA

CDR3: CASSTRTGEDRYEQYF
DNA: TGTGCCAGCAGCACCCGGACAGGGGAGGACCGATACGAGCAGTACTTC
D: TRBD1
V: TRBV25-1
J: TRBJ2-7
size: NA

CDR3: CASSLGQEKNIQYF
DNA: TGCGCCAGCAGCTTGGGCCAGGAGAAAAACATTCAGTACTTC
D: NA
V: TRBV5-1
J: TRBJ2-4
size: NA

CDR3: CASSPPVPGVNTEAFF
DNA: TGTGCCAGCTCACCACCGGTACCGGGGGTGAACACTGAAGCTTTCTTT
D: NA
V: TRBV18
J: TRBJ1-1
size: NA

CDR3: CATSRSSGGPGEQFF
DNA: TGTGCCACCAGCAGGAGTAGCGGGGGCCCGGGTGAGCAGTTCTTC
D: TRBD2
V: TRBV15
J: TRBJ2-1
size: NA

CDR3: CASSLVGQGDTEAFF
DNA: TGTGCCAGCAGCTTAGTGGGGCAAGGGGACACTGAAGCTTTCTTT
D: NA
V: TRBV7-9
J: TRBJ1-1
size: NA

CDR3: CASSLLGRSDTQYF
DNA: TGTGCCAGCAGTTTACTGGGACGATCGGATACGCAGTATTTT
D: NA
V: TRBV27
J: TRBJ2-3
size: NA

CDR3: CASSLYPGTEAFF
DNA: TGTGCCAGCAGTTTATATCCGGGCACTGAAGCTTTCTTT
D: NA
V: TRBV27
J: TRBJ1-1
size: NA

CDR3: CASSLVTYEQYF
DNA: TGTGCCAGCAGCTTAGTAACCTACGAGCAGTACTTC
D: NA
V: TRBV7-8
J: TRBJ2-7
size: NA

CDR3: CAISESMIGEQFF
DNA: TGTGCCATCAGTGAGTCGATGATCGGTGAGCAGTTCTTC
D: NA
V: TRBV10-3
J: TRBJ2-1
size: NA

CDR3: CASSSGLWGYTF
DNA: TGTGCCAGCAGCTCAGGGTTATGGGGCTACACCTTC
D: NA
V: TRBV7-2
J: TRBJ1-2
size: NA

CDR3: CASSVEAGGPSSYEQYF
DNA: TGTGCCAGCAGCGTAGAGGCAGGGGGACCTAGCTCCTACGAGCAGTACTTC
D: TRBD1
V: TRBV9
J: TRBJ2-7
size: NA

CDR3: CASSLYGSGSSYEQYF
DNA: TGTGCCAGCAGCTTATATGGTAGCGGGAGCTCCTACGAGCAGTACTTC
D: TRBD2
V: TRBV11-2
J: TRBJ2-7
size: NA

CDR3: CAWSRTSGGYEQYF
DNA: TGTGCCTGGAGTAGGACTAGCGGGGGGTACGAGCAGTACTTC
D: TRBD2
V: TRBV30
J: TRBJ2-7
size: NA

CDR3: CASSETNPLAAYNEQFF
DNA: TGCGCCAGCAGTGAAACAAACCCCTTAGCGGCCTACAATGAGCAGTTCTTC
D: NA
V: TRBV4-1
J: TRBJ2-1
size: NA

CDR3: CASSAGTGSYNEQFF
DNA: TGTGCCAGCAGTGCCGGGACAGGTTCATACAATGAGCAGTTCTTC
D: TRBD1
V: TRBV5-6
J: TRBJ2-1
size: NA

CDR3: CAWSTSETQYF
DNA: TGTGCCTGGAGCACGAGTGAGACCCAGTACTTC
D: NA
V: TRBV30
J: TRBJ2-5
size: NA

CDR3: CASSLMDGETQYF
DNA: TGTGCCAGCAGCTTAATGGACGGCGAGACCCAGTACTTC
D: NA
V: TRBV7-3
J: TRBJ2-5
size: NA

CDR3: CASSLGQNTEAFF
DNA: TGTGCCAGCAGCTTAGGGCAGAACACTGAAGCTTTCTTT
D: NA
V: TRBV7-6
J: TRBJ1-1
size: NA

CDR3: CASSEAWGPTDTQYF
DNA: TGTGCCAGCAGTGAAGCCTGGGGGCCCACAGATACGCAGTATTTT
D: NA
V: TRBV6-1
J: TRBJ2-3
size: NA

CDR3: CASSRLAGGRGGELFF
DNA: TGTGCCAGCAGCCGCCTAGCGGGAGGGCGGGGCGGGGAGCTGTTTTTT
D: TRBD2
V: TRBV7-3
J: TRBJ2-2
size: NA

CDR3: CASSQGGWTSYEQYF
DNA: TGCGCCAGCAGCCAAGGGGGCTGGACCTCCTACGAGCAGTACTTC
D: NA
V: TRBV4-1
J: TRBJ2-7
size: NA

CDR3: CASSEARYSQTYEQYF
DNA: TGTGCCAGCAGTGAAGCGCGGTACTCTCAAACCTACGAGCAGTACTTC
D: NA
V: TRBV6-1
J: TRBJ2-7
size: NA

CDR3: CASSWRYTDTQYF
DNA: TGTGCCAGCAGTTGGAGGTACACAGATACGCAGTATTTT
D: NA
V: TRBV27
J: TRBJ2-3
size: NA

CDR3: CASSLLPPGQPYYEQYF
DNA: TGCGCCAGCAGCTTGCTACCTCCGGGACAGCCCTACTACGAGCAGTACTTC
D: TRBD1
V: TRBV5-1
J: TRBJ2-7
size: NA

CDR3: CASRDIAGTNEQFF
DNA: TGTGCCAGCAGAGATATAGCGGGTACCAATGAGCAGTTCTTC
D: TRBD2
V: TRBV2
J: TRBJ2-1
size: NA

CDR3: CSVELLTLSGRTDTQYF
DNA: TGCAGCGTTGAACTATTAACCCTGAGCGGGAGAACAGATACGCAGTATTTT
D: TRBD2
V: TRBV29-1
J: TRBJ2-3
size: NA

CDR3: CASTLPEGSTYNEQFF
DNA: TGTGCCAGCACTCTCCCCGAGGGGTCGACCTACAATGAGCAGTTCTTC
D: NA
V: TRBV7-9
J: TRBJ2-1
size: NA